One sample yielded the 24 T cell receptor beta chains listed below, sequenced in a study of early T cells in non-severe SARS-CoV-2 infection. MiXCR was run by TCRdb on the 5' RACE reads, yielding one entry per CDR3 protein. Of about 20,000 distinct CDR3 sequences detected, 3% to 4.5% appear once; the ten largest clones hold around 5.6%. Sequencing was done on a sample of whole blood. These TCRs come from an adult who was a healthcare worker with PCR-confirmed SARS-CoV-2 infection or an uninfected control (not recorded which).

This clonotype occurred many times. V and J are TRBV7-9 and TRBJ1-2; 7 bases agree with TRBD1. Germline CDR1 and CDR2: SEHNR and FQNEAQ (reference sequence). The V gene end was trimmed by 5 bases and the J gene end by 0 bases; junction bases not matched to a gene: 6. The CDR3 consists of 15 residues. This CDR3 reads CASSPNRGSNYGYTF. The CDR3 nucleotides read TGTGCCAGCAGCCCCAACAGGGGATCTAACTATGGCTACACCTTC.

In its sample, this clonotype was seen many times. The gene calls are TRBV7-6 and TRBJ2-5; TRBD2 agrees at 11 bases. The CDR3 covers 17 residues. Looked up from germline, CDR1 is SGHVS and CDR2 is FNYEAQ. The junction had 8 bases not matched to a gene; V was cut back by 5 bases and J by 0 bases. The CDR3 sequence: CASSPGTSGLYQETQYF. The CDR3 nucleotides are TGTGCCAGCAGCCCAGGGACTAGCGGATTGTACCAAGAGACCCAGTACTTC.

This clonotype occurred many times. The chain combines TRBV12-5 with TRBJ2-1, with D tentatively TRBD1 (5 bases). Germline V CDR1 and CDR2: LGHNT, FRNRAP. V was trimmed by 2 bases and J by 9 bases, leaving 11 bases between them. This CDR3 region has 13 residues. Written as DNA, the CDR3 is TGTGCTAGTGGTTTGATGGGGCGAGGTGAGCAGTTCTTC. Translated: CASGLMGRGEQFF.

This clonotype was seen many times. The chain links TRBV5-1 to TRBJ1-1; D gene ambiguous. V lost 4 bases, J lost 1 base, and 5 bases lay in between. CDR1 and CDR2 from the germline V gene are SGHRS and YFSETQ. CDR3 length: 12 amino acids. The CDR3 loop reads CASSTGNTEAFF. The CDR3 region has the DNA TGCGCCAGCAGCACGGGGAACACTGAAGCTTTCTTT.

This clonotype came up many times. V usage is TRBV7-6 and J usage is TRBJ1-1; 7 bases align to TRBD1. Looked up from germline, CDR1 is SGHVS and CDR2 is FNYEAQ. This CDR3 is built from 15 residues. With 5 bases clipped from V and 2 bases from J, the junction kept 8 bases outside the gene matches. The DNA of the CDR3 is TGTGCCAGCAGCCCGGCCGGGACAGTAAACACTGAAGCTTTCTTT. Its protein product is CASSPAGTVNTEAFF.

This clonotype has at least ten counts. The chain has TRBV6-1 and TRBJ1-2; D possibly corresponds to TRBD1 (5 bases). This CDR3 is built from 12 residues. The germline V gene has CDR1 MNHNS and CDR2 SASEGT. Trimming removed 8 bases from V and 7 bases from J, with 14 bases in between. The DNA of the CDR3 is TGTGCCAGCCTGACAGACGGGTCTGGCTACACCTTC. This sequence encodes CASLTDGSGYTF.

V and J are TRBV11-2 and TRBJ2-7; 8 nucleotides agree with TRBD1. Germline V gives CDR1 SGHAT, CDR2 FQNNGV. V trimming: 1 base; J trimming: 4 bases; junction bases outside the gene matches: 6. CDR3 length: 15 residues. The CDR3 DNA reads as TGTGCCAGCAGCTTAGGTCCTGGACAGGGATACGAGCAGTACTTC. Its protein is CASSLGPGQGYEQYF.

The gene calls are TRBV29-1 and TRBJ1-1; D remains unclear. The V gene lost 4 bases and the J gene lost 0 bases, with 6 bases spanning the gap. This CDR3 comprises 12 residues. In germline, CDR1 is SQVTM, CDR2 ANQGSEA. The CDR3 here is CSVVGMNTEAFF. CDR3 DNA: TGCAGCGTTGTTGGCATGAACACTGAAGCTTTCTTT.

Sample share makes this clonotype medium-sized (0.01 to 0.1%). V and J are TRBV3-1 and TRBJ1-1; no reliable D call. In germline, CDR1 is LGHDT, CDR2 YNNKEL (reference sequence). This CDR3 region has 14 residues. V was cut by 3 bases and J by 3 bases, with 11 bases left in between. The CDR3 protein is CASSHSTGHTEAFF. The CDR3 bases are TGTGCCAGCAGCCATTCCACGGGTCACACTGAAGCTTTCTTT. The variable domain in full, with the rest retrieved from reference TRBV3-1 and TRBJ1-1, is DTAVSQTPKYLVTQMGNDKSIKCEQNLGHDTMYWYKQDSKKFLKIMFSYNNKELIINETVPNRFSPKSPDKAHLNLHINSLELGDSAVYFCASSHSTGHTEAFFGQGTRLTVV.

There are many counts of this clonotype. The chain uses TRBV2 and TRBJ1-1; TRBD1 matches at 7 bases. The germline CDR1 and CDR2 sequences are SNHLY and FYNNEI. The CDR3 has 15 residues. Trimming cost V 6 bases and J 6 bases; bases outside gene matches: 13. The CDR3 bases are TGTGCCAGCAGCCCCCCGGGGACAGCGCGATCTGAAGCTTTCTTT. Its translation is CASSPPGTARSEAFF. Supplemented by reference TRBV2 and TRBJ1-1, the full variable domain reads EPEVTQTPSHQVTQMGQEVILRCVPISNHLYFYWYRQILGQKVEFLVSFYNNEISEKSEIFDDQFSVERPDGSNFTLKIRSTKLEDSAMYFCASSPPGTARSEAFFGQGTRLTVV.

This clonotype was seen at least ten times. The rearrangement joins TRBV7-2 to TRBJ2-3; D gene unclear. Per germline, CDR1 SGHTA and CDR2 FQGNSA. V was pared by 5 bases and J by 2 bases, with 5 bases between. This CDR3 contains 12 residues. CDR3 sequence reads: CASSPPTDTQYF. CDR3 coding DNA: TGTGCCAGCAGCCCGCCCACAGATACGCAGTATTTT. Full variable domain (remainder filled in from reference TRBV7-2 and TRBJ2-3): GAGVSQSPSNKVTEKGKDVELRCDPISGHTALYWYRQSLGQGLEFLIYFQGNSAPDKSGLPSDRFSAERTGGSVSTLTIQRTQQEDSAVYLCASSPPTDTQYFGPGTRLTVL.

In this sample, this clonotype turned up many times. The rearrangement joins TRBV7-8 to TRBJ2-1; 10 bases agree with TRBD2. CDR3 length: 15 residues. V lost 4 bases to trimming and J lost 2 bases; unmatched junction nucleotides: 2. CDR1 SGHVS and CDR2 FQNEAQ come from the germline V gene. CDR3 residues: CASSSSGSPYNEQFF. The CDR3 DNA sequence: TGTGCCAGCAGCTCTAGCGGGAGTCCCTACAATGAGCAGTTCTTC.

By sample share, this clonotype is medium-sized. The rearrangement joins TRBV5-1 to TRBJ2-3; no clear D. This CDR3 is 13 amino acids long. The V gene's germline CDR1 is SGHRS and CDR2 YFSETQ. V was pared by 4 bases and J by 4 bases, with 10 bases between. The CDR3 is CASSPSMADTQYF. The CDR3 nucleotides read TGCGCCAGCAGCCCGAGTATGGCAGATACGCAGTATTTT.

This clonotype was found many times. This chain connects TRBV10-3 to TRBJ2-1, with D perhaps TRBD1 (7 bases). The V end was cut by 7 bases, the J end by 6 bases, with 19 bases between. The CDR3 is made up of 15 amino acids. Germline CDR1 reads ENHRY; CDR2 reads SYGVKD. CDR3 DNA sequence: TGTGCCATCAAGTCGAGTGGCGGGACAGCCAATGAGCAGTTCTTC. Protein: CAIKSSGGTANEQFF.

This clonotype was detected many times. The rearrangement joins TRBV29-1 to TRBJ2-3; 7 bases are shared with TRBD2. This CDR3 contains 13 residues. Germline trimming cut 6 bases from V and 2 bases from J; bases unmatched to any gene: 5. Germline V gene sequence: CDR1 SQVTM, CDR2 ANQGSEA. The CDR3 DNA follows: TGCAGCGTGGGGGGACTATTCACAGATACGCAGTATTTT. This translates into CSVGGLFTDTQYF.

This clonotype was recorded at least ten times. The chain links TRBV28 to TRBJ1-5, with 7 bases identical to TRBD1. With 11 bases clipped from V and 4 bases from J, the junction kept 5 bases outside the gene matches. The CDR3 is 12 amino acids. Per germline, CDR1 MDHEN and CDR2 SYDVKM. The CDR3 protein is CACRDSNQPQHF. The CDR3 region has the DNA TGTGCCTGCCGGGACAGTAATCAGCCCCAGCATTTT.

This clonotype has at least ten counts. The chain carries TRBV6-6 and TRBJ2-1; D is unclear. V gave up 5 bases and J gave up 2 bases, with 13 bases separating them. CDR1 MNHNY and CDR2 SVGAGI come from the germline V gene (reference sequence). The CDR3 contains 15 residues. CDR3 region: CASSPLSDPYNEQFF. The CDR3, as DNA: TGTGCCAGCAGTCCCCTCTCGGACCCCTACAATGAGCAGTTCTTC.

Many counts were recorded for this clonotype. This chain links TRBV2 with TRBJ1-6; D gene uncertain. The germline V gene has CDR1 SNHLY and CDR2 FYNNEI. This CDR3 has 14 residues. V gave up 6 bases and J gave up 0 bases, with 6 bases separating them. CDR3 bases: TGTGCCAGCAGGCCGAGCTCCTATAATTCACCCCTCCACTTT. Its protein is CASRPSSYNSPLHF.

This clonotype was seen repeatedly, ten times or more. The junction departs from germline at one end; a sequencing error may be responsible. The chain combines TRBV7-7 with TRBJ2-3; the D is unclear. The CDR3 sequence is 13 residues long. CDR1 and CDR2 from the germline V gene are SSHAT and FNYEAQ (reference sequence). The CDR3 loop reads CASSLVRTDTQYF. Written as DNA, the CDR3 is TGTGCTAGCAGCTTAGTTCGCACAGATACGCAGTATTTT.

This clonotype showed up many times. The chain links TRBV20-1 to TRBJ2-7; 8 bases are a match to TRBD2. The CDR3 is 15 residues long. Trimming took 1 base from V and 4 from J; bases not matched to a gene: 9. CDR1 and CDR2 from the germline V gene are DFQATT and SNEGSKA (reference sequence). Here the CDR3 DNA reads TGCAGTGCTAGAGTGGGAGCGGGAGTTCGATACGAGCAGTACTTC. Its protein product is CSARVGAGVRYEQYF.

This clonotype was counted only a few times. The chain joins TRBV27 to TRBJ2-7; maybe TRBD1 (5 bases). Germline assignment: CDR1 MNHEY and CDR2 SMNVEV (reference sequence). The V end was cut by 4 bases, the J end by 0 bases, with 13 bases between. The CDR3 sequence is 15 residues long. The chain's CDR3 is CASSSPTESSYEQYF. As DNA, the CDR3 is TGTGCCAGCAGTTCCCCGACAGAGAGCTCCTACGAGCAGTACTTC.

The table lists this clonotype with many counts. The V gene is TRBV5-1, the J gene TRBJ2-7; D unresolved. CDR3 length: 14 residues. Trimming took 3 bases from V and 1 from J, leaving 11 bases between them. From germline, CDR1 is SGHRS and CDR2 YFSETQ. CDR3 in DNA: TGCGCCAGCAGCTCGGTGAGATTTTCCTACGAGCAGTACTTC. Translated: CASSSVRFSYEQYF.

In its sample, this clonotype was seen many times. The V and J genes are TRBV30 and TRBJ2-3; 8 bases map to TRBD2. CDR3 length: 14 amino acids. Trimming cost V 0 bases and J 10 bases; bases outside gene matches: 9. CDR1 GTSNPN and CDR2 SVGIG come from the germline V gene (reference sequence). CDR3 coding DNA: TGTGCCTGGAGTGTTAGCGGGATAGTTCCCTCGCAGTATTTT. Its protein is CAWSVSGIVPSQYF.

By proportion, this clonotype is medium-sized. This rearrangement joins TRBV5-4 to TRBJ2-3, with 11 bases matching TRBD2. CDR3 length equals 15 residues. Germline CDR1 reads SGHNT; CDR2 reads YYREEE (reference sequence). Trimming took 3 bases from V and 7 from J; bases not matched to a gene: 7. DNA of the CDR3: TGTGCCAGCAGCTCGGGACTAGCGGAGGGGTATACGCAGTATTTT. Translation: CASSSGLAEGYTQYF.